The clone carrying this T cell receptor (beta chain) came up once. The protocol was immunoSEQ multiplex PCR, while the TCRdb copy is restricted to in-frame clones and leaves out a portion. The top ten clones hold roughly 0.72% of a sample with approximately 470,000 clones, roughly nine tenths of them seen once. This entry comes from a study of blood T cell repertoires in COVID-19. All recovered Cohort 3 donors got two negative PCRs, got clearance, or saw symptom resolution. This CDR3 contains 13 residues. Per the germline V gene, CDR1 is GTSNPN and CDR2 is SVGIG (reference sequence). The junction had 6 bases not matched to a gene; V was cut back by 2 bases and J by 9 bases.

This TCR came from a woman between 18 and 30 years old who had recovered from COVID-19. The sequenced sample was PBMCs or T cells enriched from blood (not recorded which). The chain employs TRBV30 and TRBJ2-1; 8 nucleotides line up with TRBD1. CDR3 nucleotide sequence: TGTGCCTGGAGTCTCATTACAGGGGGTGAGCAGTTCTTC. Protein: CAWSLITGGEQFF.